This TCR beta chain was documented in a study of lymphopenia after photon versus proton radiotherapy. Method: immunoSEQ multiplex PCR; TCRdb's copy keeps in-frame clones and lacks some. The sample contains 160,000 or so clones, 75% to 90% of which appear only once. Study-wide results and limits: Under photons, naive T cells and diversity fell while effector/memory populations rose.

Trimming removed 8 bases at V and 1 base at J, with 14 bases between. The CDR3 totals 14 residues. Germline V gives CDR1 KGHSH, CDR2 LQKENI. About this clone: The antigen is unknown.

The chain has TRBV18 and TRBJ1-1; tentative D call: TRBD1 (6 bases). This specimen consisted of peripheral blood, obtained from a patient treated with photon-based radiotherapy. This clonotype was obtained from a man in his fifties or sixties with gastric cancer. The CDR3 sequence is CASALQGQNTEAFF. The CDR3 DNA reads TGTGCCAGCGCTCTCCAGGGGCAGAACACTGAAGCTTTCTTT.